These 20 T cell receptor beta chains were sequenced from one sample in a study of blood T cell repertoires in COVID-19. Some clones are missing from TCRdb's copy, which holds only in-frame ones; the method was immunoSEQ multiplex PCR. Counted here are 380,000 or so clones, about four fifths occurring once; the ten biggest clones make up more than 1%. The sequenced sample consisted of peripheral blood. The source of these receptors is a human donor with acute or convalescent COVID-19. The donor label of this sample is uncertain.

The rearrangement uses TRBV5-6 and TRBJ1-1, with no clear D. Per germline, CDR1 SGHDT and CDR2 YYEEEE. The CDR3 has 13 residues. The ends were cut back, 2 bases at V and 0 bases at J, with 5 bases in the middle. This chain's CDR3 is CASSFSMNTEAFF. Here the CDR3 DNA reads TGTGCCAGCAGCTTTTCAATGAACACTGAAGCTTTCTTT.

The V call is TRBV7-2, the J call TRBJ1-1, with 11 bases identical to TRBD1. Germline-derived CDR1 and CDR2 are SGHTA and FQGNSA. This CDR3 is built from 13 residues. V gave up 0 bases and J gave up 10 bases; unmatched junction bases: 1. CDR3: CASSLAGTGGAFF. The CDR3 DNA sequence: TGTGCCAGCAGCTTAGCCGGGACAGGGGGAGCTTTCTTT.

The V and J genes are TRBV19 and TRBJ2-7; 14 bases match TRBD2. The CDR3 has 16 amino acids. J gave up 9 bases and V 3 bases, and 10 bases lay outside the gene matches. Germline V gene data show CDR1 as LNHDA and CDR2 as SQIVND (reference sequence). The CDR3 nucleotides are TGTGCCAGTAGTATTGGGACTAGCGGGAGTTCGGGTCCGCAGTACTTC. Protein: CASSIGTSGSSGPQYF.

This chain uses TRBV27 with TRBJ2-7, with D uncertain. The V end was cut by 5 bases, the J end by 4 bases, with 15 bases between. The CDR3 consists of 14 residues. Germline V gene sequence: CDR1 MNHEY, CDR2 SMNVEV (reference sequence). This chain's CDR3 is CASSPRPIPYEQYF. For the CDR3, the DNA is TGTGCCAGCAGTCCGCGCCCCATCCCGTACGAGCAGTACTTC.

The gene calls are TRBV6-5 and TRBJ2-7, with 9 bases aligning to TRBD2. Germline assignment: CDR1 MNHEY and CDR2 SVGAGI. Trimming removed 5 bases from V and 4 bases from J; junction bases left unmatched: 9. The CDR3 has 15 amino acids. This CDR3 reads CASSSFLAGEYEQYF. Here the CDR3 DNA reads TGTGCCAGCAGTAGTTTTTTAGCGGGGGAATACGAGCAGTACTTC.

J is TRBJ1-2 and V is TRBV13; TRBD1 aligns across 9 bases. The junction had 6 bases not matched to a gene; V was cut back by 4 bases and J by 3 bases. The germline gives CDR1 PRHDT, CDR2 FYEKMQ (reference sequence). The CDR3 sequence is 15 residues long. The CDR3 bases are TGTGCCAGCAGCTCATCGGACAGGGGAGACTATGGCTACACCTTC. Protein sequence: CASSSSDRGDYGYTF.

This clone was found a few times. The V call is TRBV18, the J call TRBJ1-1; weak D call: TRBD1 (5 bases). Trimming removed 10 bases at V and 3 bases at J, with 18 bases between. The length of the CDR3 is 14 residues. Germline-derived CDR1 and CDR2 are KGHSH and LQKENI. CDR3 sequence (DNA): TGTGCCACCAAAACGGGAGGGGCGCACACTGAAGCTTTCTTT. Protein sequence: CATKTGGAHTEAFF. The variable domain in full, completed from reference TRBV18 and TRBJ1-1, reads NAGVMQNPRHLVRRRGQEARLRCSPMKGHSHVYWYRQLPEEGLKFMVYLQKENIIDESGMPKERFSAEFPKEGPSILRIQQVVRGDSAAYFCATKTGGAHTEAFFGQGTRLTVV.

Regarding this clone: Other DNA sequences in this sample translate to the same CDR3. The CDR3 reads CASSSSGRGETQYF. CDR3 in DNA: TGTGCCAGCAGCTCGAGCGGGAGGGGAGAGACCCAGTACTTC. The chain is built from TRBV7-2 and TRBJ2-5, with 10 bases that match TRBD2. Germline CDR1 SGHTA, CDR2 FQGNSA. CDR3 length: 14 amino acids. V shed 4 bases and J 4 bases; nucleotides not matched to a gene: 3.

This chain links TRBV19 with TRBJ1-3; 9 nucleotides agree with TRBD1. The germline V gene encodes CDR1 LNHDA and CDR2 SQIVND (reference sequence). J gave up 0 bases and V 10 bases, and 7 bases lay outside the gene matches. The CDR3 is made up of 15 amino acids. CDR3 DNA sequence: TGTGCCACTCTTCCGGGACAGGGCTCTGGAAACACCATATATTTT. This gives the protein CATLPGQGSGNTIYF.

V and J are TRBV24-1 and TRBJ2-1; 9 bases align to TRBD1. The CDR3 has 17 residues. V was clipped by 4 bases and J by 0 bases; unmatched bases: 6. Germline-derived CDR1 and CDR2 are KGHDR and SFDVKD. The CDR3 spells CATSETGTGISYNEQFF. The CDR3 region has the DNA TGTGCCACCAGTGAGACCGGGACAGGGATCTCCTACAATGAGCAGTTCTTC.

The V gene is TRBV11-2, the J gene TRBJ2-7, with 8 bases that match TRBD1. CDR3 length: 16 amino acids. The junction had 13 bases not matched to a gene; V was cut back by 4 bases and J by 5 bases. Germline values: CDR1 SGHAT, CDR2 FQNNGV. This chain's CDR3 is CASSSRLGQGFHEQYF. The CDR3 DNA is TGTGCCAGCAGCTCACGCCTCGGACAGGGTTTCCACGAGCAGTACTTC.

The gene calls are TRBV6-5 and TRBJ2-7, with TRBD1 matching 8 bases. CDR1 MNHEY and CDR2 SVGAGI come from the germline V gene. V trimming: 4 bases; J trimming: 7 bases; junction bases outside the gene matches: 9. The CDR3 runs to 14 residues. The CDR3 reads CASSWRTGFGEQYF. Here the CDR3 DNA reads TGTGCCAGCAGTTGGAGGACAGGGTTCGGGGAGCAGTACTTC.

This clone was seen more than once but under ten times. The genes are TRBV7-8 and TRBJ2-2; tentatively, D is TRBD1 (6 bases). This CDR3 region has 12 residues. V lost 6 bases and J lost 6, with 8 bases in between. Germline V gives CDR1 SGHVS, CDR2 FQNEAQ. The CDR3 DNA sequence: TGTGCCAGCAGGAGGACAGCCGGGGAGCTGTTTTTT. This gives the protein CASRRTAGELFF.

In its sample, this clone was seen a few times. The CDR3 nucleotides are TGCAGTGCTCCAAAACGGGAAAAACTGTTTTTT. Its protein is CSAPKREKLFF. This chain links TRBV20-1 with TRBJ1-4; D is unclear. This CDR3 comprises 11 residues. Germline CDR1 is DFQATT and CDR2 is SNEGSKA (reference sequence). V was cut by 5 bases and J by 8 bases, with 9 bases left in between.

The chain recombines TRBV19 with TRBJ2-5; possible D gene TRBD2, 6 bases. The germline CDR1 and CDR2 sequences are LNHDA and SQIVND (reference sequence). CDR3 length: 14 amino acids. V was shortened by 6 bases and J by 5 bases, with 16 bases between the two germline ends. CDR3 sequence: CASSFSGGTETQYF. CDR3 DNA: TGTGCCAGTAGCTTTAGTGGGGGGACGGAGACCCAGTACTTC. Together with reference TRBV19 and TRBJ2-5, the CDR3 gives the full variable domain: DGGITQSPKYLFRKEGQNVTLSCEQNLNHDAMYWYRQDPGQGLRLIYYSQIVNDFQKGDIAEGYSVSREKKESFPLTVTSAQKNPTAFYLCASSFSGGTETQYFGPGTRLLVL.

This chain joins TRBV6-6 and TRBJ1-2; D is unresolved. The CDR3 has 13 residues. V lost 3 bases, J lost 5 bases, and 10 bases lay in between. Per germline, CDR1 MNHNY and CDR2 SVGAGI (reference sequence). This chain's CDR3 is CASSYDGGYGYTF. As DNA, the CDR3 is TGTGCCAGCAGTTATGACGGAGGGTATGGCTACACCTTC.

V and J are TRBV30 and TRBJ2-3, with D possibly being TRBD2 (6 bases). The CDR3 has 16 residues. The germline V and J ends were trimmed by 0 bases and 0 bases, with 13 bases remaining between them. In germline, CDR1 is GTSNPN, CDR2 SVGIG (reference sequence). The CDR3 protein is CAWSVGGGVSTDTQYF. In DNA form, the CDR3 reads TGTGCCTGGAGTGTAGGTGGCGGGGTTAGCACAGATACGCAGTATTTT.

Remarks on this clone: The identical CDR3 is also encoded by other nucleotide sequences in the sample. The V gene is TRBV20-1, the J gene TRBJ1-1, with D unclear. The germline V gene has CDR1 DFQATT and CDR2 SNEGSKA (reference sequence). CDR3 length equals 10 residues. Trimming left V 6 bases short and J 2 bases short, with 4 bases between. The CDR3 DNA reads as TGCAGTGCCGTCAACACTGAAGCTTTCTTT. This codes for CSAVNTEAFF.

This chain connects TRBV12-3 or TRBV12-4 to TRBJ2-7; tentative D call: TRBD1 (6 bases). The V and J ends lost 8 bases and 0 bases respectively, with 11 bases between them. The CDR3 is 13 amino acids. CDR3 coding DNA: TGTGCCAGCCGTCAGGGGTACTCCTACGAGCAGTACTTC. This translates into CASRQGYSYEQYF.

The chain uses TRBV6-1 and TRBJ1-3; D uncertain. The V end lost 2 bases, the J end lost 1 base, and 12 bases lay between the germline ends. The CDR3 covers 16 residues. Germline assignment: CDR1 MNHNS and CDR2 SASEGT. Written as DNA, the CDR3 is TGTGCCAGCAGTGAATCGAGAGGCACTTCTGGAAACACCATATATTTT. It is translated as CASSESRGTSGNTIYF.